The 17 T cell receptor beta chains in this list originate from one sample, sequenced in a study of shared clonotypes between healthy human individuals. Method: immunoSEQ multiplex PCR; TCRdb's copy keeps in-frame clones and lacks some. The sample lists roughly 2.6 million clones, roughly 92% occurring once. The sequencing input was naive CD4+ T cells sorted from blood. Subset specified: CD45RA+ positively selected. The receptors derive from a young man in good health.

The V gene is TRBV10-3, the J gene TRBJ2-4; the D call may be TRBD1 or TRBD2 (6 bases each). Between the trimmed V and J ends, which lost 2 bases and 8 bases, there was a span of 16 bases. This CDR3 spans 15 amino acids. Germline assignment: CDR1 ENHRY and CDR2 SYGVKD. CDR3 nucleotides: TGTGCCATCAGTGAGGGTCAGGGAAGGGGGGACATTCAGTACTTC. This codes for CAISEGQGRGDIQYF.

The V and J genes are TRBV5-1 and TRBJ1-4; no clear D gene. Trimming took 0 bases from V and 2 from J, leaving 5 bases between them. The CDR3 is 14 residues long. Per the germline V gene, CDR1 is SGHRS and CDR2 is YFSETQ. CDR3 bases: TGCGCCAGCAGCTTGGGAAAGACTAATGAAAAACTGTTTTTT. The encoded protein is CASSLGKTNEKLFF.

The DNA for the CDR3 is TGTGCCAGCAGTTACTCACAGGACAGGGTCAATCAGCCCCAGCATTTT. Translation gives CASSYSQDRVNQPQHF. The chain couples TRBV6-6 to TRBJ1-5, with 8 bases matching TRBD1. The germline gives CDR1 MNHNY, CDR2 SVGAGI (reference sequence). Unmatched junction bases numbered 4, after V lost 0 bases and J lost 3 bases. The CDR3 has 16 amino acids.

This clone occurred once. This chain joins TRBV7-2 and TRBJ2-3; D may be TRBD1 or TRBD2 (5 bases each). The CDR3 extends over 17 amino acids. CDR1 and CDR2 (germline): SGHTA, FQGNSA. The germline V and J ends were trimmed by 7 bases and 0 bases, with 20 bases remaining between them. This chain's CDR3 is CASNPRVGVSSTDTQYF. CDR3 sequence (DNA): TGTGCCAGCAACCCGAGGGTGGGGGTCTCTAGCACAGATACGCAGTATTTT.

This clone came up once. The J gene is TRBJ2-5, the V gene TRBV10-3, with a tentative D call TRBD2 (6 bases). CDR3 size: 13 residues. Trimming removed 0 bases at V and 7 bases at J, with 9 bases between. The V gene's germline CDR1 is ENHRY and CDR2 SYGVKD. CDR3 in amino acids: CAISESEGTTQYF. For the CDR3, the DNA is TGTGCCATCAGTGAGTCGGAGGGCACGACCCAGTACTTC.

V and J are TRBV19 and TRBJ1-1, with 7 bases that match TRBD1. This CDR3 comprises 14 residues. Germline CDR1 LNHDA, CDR2 SQIVND (reference sequence). Germline trimming cut 1 base from V and 5 bases from J; bases unmatched to any gene: 4. The CDR3 is CASSIGQGRTEAFF. Written as DNA, the CDR3 is TGTGCCAGTAGTATAGGACAGGGAAGGACTGAAGCTTTCTTT.

This sequence joins TRBV28 and TRBJ1-2, with a weak D call TRBD1 (5 bases). The germline V gene has CDR1 MDHEN and CDR2 SYDVKM. The CDR3 extends over 14 amino acids. Trimming removed 5 bases at V and 4 bases at J, with 14 bases between. CDR3 in DNA: TGTGCCAGCAGTGTGCCCGGGGACGGCTATGGCTACACCTTC. The encoded protein is CASSVPGDGYGYTF.

This chain joins TRBV20-1 and TRBJ2-1; D ambiguous. Trimming pared 3 bases from V and 8 bases from J, leaving 5 bases between. Germline V gene sequence: CDR1 DFQATT, CDR2 SNEGSKA (reference sequence). The CDR3 runs to 10 residues. CDR3 sequence: CSASSYEQFF. DNA of the CDR3: TGCAGTGCTAGTAGTTATGAGCAGTTCTTC.

The chain recombines TRBV7-9 with TRBJ2-7; 7 bases fit TRBD1. Germline CDR1 reads SEHNR; CDR2 reads FQNEAQ (reference sequence). V was pared by 4 bases and J by 1 base, with 7 bases of the junction left unmatched. This CDR3 has 15 residues. The CDR3 DNA is TGTGCCAGCAGCTCCCGAGGACAGGAGTCCTACGAGCAGTACTTC. It encodes CASSSRGQESYEQYF.

CDR3 in DNA: TGTGCCAGCAGCCGGGATGGTGAAAAACTGTTTTTT. Translated: CASSRDGEKLFF. The chain employs TRBV5-4 and TRBJ1-4, with D hard to call. Trimming pared 4 bases from V and 7 bases from J, leaving 8 bases between. Per the germline V gene, CDR1 is SGHNT and CDR2 is YYREEE (reference sequence). This CDR3 spans 12 amino acids.

The chain carries TRBV19 and TRBJ2-1, with D tentatively TRBD1 (6 bases). The CDR3 totals 15 residues. Germline V gene lookup returns CDR1 LNHDA and CDR2 SQIVND (reference sequence). V lost 6 bases and J 2 bases, leaving 14 bases between the germline ends. The CDR3 DNA reads as TGTGCCAGTAGCGAGCAGGGGTCTGCCTACAATGAGCAGTTCTTC. It encodes CASSEQGSAYNEQFF. Using reference TRBV19 and TRBJ2-1 for the parts outside the CDR3, the full variable domain is DGGITQSPKYLFRKEGQNVTLSCEQNLNHDAMYWYRQDPGQGLRLIYYSQIVNDFQKGDIAEGYSVSREKKESFPLTVTSAQKNPTAFYLCASSEQGSAYNEQFFGPGTRLTVL.

This clone is a singleton in its sample. The sample carries other DNA sequences with the same CDR3. The chain combines TRBV29-1 with TRBJ2-7; D gene uncertain. The germline V gene encodes CDR1 SQVTM and CDR2 ANQGSEA. V lost 1 base and J lost 4, with 5 bases in between. CDR3 length equals 11 residues. As DNA, the CDR3 is TGCAGCGTTGAAGGCCCTTACGAGCAGTACTTC. Its translation: CSVEGPYEQYF.

V usage is TRBV15 and J usage is TRBJ2-3; D assignment may be TRBD1 or TRBD2 (6 bases each). CDR1 and CDR2 from the germline V gene are LNHNV and YYDKDF (reference sequence). This CDR3 comprises 16 residues. The ends were cut back, 3 bases at V and 2 bases at J, with 15 bases in the middle. The CDR3 protein is CATSRGGGSATDTQYF. CDR3 sequence (DNA): TGTGCCACCAGCAGGGGGGGCGGGTCCGCCACAGATACGCAGTATTTT.

This chain joins TRBV5-8 and TRBJ1-4; the D is unclear. Trimming took 2 bases from V and 3 from J, leaving 14 bases between them. CDR1 is SGHTS and CDR2 is YDEGEE in the germline V gene. The CDR3 covers 16 residues. The CDR3 loop reads CASSFPRARANEKLFF. CDR3 nucleotides: TGTGCCAGCAGCTTCCCGCGGGCAAGGGCTAATGAAAAACTGTTTTTT.

V gene TRBV2 combines with J gene TRBJ2-7; 10 positions match TRBD2. The germline CDR1 and CDR2 sequences are SNHLY and FYNNEI. The CDR3 has 16 residues. V trimming: 2 bases; J trimming: 4 bases; junction bases outside the gene matches: 8. The CDR3 loop reads CASSERLAGGRYEQYF. The CDR3 bases are TGTGCCAGCAGTGAAAGGTTAGCGGGGGGCCGTTACGAGCAGTACTTC.

The J gene is TRBJ2-1, the V gene TRBV19; D possibly corresponds to TRBD2 (7 bases). The CDR3 sequence is 13 residues long. The germline gives CDR1 LNHDA, CDR2 SQIVND (reference sequence). V was shortened by 5 bases and J by 9 bases, with 14 bases between the two germline ends. CDR3 region: CASSPQGGGEQFF. CDR3 in DNA: TGTGCCAGTAGTCCCCAAGGGGGGGGTGAGCAGTTCTTC.

J is TRBJ2-3 and V is TRBV30, with 7 bases fitting TRBD2. The V gene's germline CDR1 is GTSNPN and CDR2 SVGIG (reference sequence). The trim removed 3 bases at V and 1 base at J, leaving 13 bases unmatched. This CDR3 spans 17 amino acids. The CDR3 sequence is CAWSASRTSSGTDTQYF. CDR3 in DNA: TGTGCCTGGAGCGCATCTCGGACTAGTAGCGGCACAGATACGCAGTATTTT.